One and the same sample provided the 32 T cell receptor beta chains below, sequenced in a study of T cell responses to AZD1222 COVID-19 vaccine. TCRdb's copy holds only in-frame clones and misses some; the assay was immunoSEQ multiplex PCR. The sample carries about 120,000 clones, 80% to 90% recorded once. The sequencing here drew on peripheral blood, taken on day 0 of AZD1222 vaccination. All receptors come from an adult in good health.

The rearrangement joins TRBV7-3 to TRBJ2-3, with D possibly matching TRBD2 (6 bases). The V gene lost 5 bases and the J gene lost 2 bases, with 11 bases spanning the gap. CDR3 length: 14 amino acids. Per the germline V gene, CDR1 is SGHTA and CDR2 is FQGTGA. CDR3 protein: CASSPAGSTDTQYF. The CDR3, as DNA: TGTGCCAGCAGCCCCGCGGGATCCACAGATACGCAGTATTTT.

The chain joins TRBV25-1 to TRBJ1-2; no reliable D call. From germline, CDR1 is MGHDK and CDR2 SYGVNS. V lost 1 base and J lost 8, with 11 bases in between. The CDR3 sequence is 13 residues long. The CDR3 loop is CASSEFQKWGYTF. For the CDR3, the DNA is TGTGCCAGCAGTGAATTCCAGAAGTGGGGCTACACCTTC.

This rearrangement joins TRBV7-9 to TRBJ2-1, with 8 nucleotides matching TRBD2. This CDR3 contains 16 residues. CDR1 SEHNR and CDR2 FQNEAQ come from the germline V gene (reference sequence). The trim removed 6 bases at V and 2 bases at J, leaving 9 bases unmatched. CDR3 region: CASSPEEAGAYNEQFF. For the CDR3, the DNA is TGTGCCAGCAGTCCGGAGGAAGCGGGGGCCTACAATGAGCAGTTCTTC. Variable domain in full (rest from reference TRBV7-9 and TRBJ2-1): DTGVSQNPRHKITKRGQNVTFRCDPISEHNRLYWYRQTLGQGPEFLTYFQNEAQLEKSRLLSDRFSAERPKGSFSTLEIQRTEQGDSAMYLCASSPEEAGAYNEQFFGPGTRLTVL.

V is TRBV7-9 and J is TRBJ1-4; the D is unclear. V was trimmed by 5 bases and J by 0 bases, leaving 7 bases between them. The CDR3 loop spans 14 amino acids. From germline, CDR1 is SEHNR and CDR2 FQNEAQ (reference sequence). The DNA of the CDR3 is TGTGCCAGCAGCCAAAGATCAACTAATGAAAAACTGTTTTTT. This gives the protein CASSQRSTNEKLFF.

This chain uses TRBV6-5 with TRBJ1-6; 7 bases are a match to TRBD1. From germline, CDR1 is MNHEY and CDR2 SVGAGI. This CDR3 comprises 15 residues. V lost 6 bases, J lost 8 bases, and 10 bases stayed unmatched. CDR3 in amino acids: CASSRGQVGDSPLHF. In DNA, the CDR3 is TGTGCCAGCAGCCGCGGACAGGTCGGAGATTCACCCCTCCACTTT.

The rearrangement uses TRBV10-3 and TRBJ2-5, with unresolved D. The CDR3 loop spans 12 amino acids. Germline CDR1 is ENHRY and CDR2 is SYGVKD. V lost 2 bases, J lost 3 bases, and 4 bases lay in between. In DNA, the CDR3 is TGTGCCATCAGTGAGCATGAAGAGACCCAGTACTTC. Its translation is CAISEHEETQYF.

The chain is built from TRBV5-1 and TRBJ2-2; D gene uncertain. V gave up 1 base and J gave up 4 bases, with 5 bases separating them. In germline, CDR1 is SGHRS, CDR2 YFSETQ. The CDR3 length is 13 residues. Here the CDR3 DNA reads TGCGCCAGCAGCTTGACGGCCACCGGGGAGCTGTTTTTT. Translating gives CASSLTATGELFF.

This rearrangement joins TRBV2 to TRBJ1-1; D unresolved. The CDR3 is 15 amino acids. Germline V gene sequence: CDR1 SNHLY, CDR2 FYNNEI. Trimming shortened V by 6 bases and J by 0 bases, and 14 bases separated the two germline ends. The DNA of the CDR3 is TGTGCCAGCAGCGATAGACGCAGCCTGAACACTGAAGCTTTCTTT. Translating gives CASSDRRSLNTEAFF. The whole variable domain, remainder taken from reference TRBV2 and TRBJ1-1, is EPEVTQTPSHQVTQMGQEVILRCVPISNHLYFYWYRQILGQKVEFLVSFYNNEISEKSEIFDDQFSVERPDGSNFTLKIRSTKLEDSAMYFCASSDRRSLNTEAFFGQGTRLTVV.

The chain joins TRBV6-5 to TRBJ1-5, with 7 bases fitting TRBD1. This CDR3 is 14 amino acids long. Germline loops: CDR1 MNHEY, CDR2 SVGAGI. Trimming removed 6 bases from V and 3 bases from J; junction bases left unmatched: 5. In DNA, the CDR3 is TGTGCCAGCAGCTACAGGGGAAACAATCAGCCCCAGCATTTT. This encodes CASSYRGNNQPQHF.

This chain links TRBV4-1 with TRBJ1-2, with TRBD1 identical over 10 bases. The CDR3 covers 13 residues. V lost 5 bases, J lost 8 bases, and 5 bases stayed unmatched. Per the germline V gene, CDR1 is MGHRA and CDR2 is YSYEKL. The CDR3 sequence is CASSTGTGEGYTF. CDR3 bases: TGCGCCAGCAGCACAGGGACAGGGGAGGGCTACACCTTC.

J is TRBJ2-6 and V is TRBV7-6, with 10 bases that match TRBD1. The CDR3 totals 17 residues. Germline assignment: CDR1 SGHVS and CDR2 FNYEAQ. Trimming at V came to 5 bases and at J to 3 bases, leaving 7 bases not matched to a gene. DNA for the CDR3: TGTGCCAGCAGCGCCCGACAGGGGGCAGGTGGGGCCAACGTCCTGACTTTC. Protein product: CASSARQGAGGANVLTF.

The chain employs TRBV11-3 and TRBJ1-5; no clear D gene. The CDR3 consists of 13 residues. Deletions cut 0 bases from V and 1 base from J, with 1 base between. Germline V gives CDR1 SGHNT, CDR2 YENEEA. The CDR3 loop reads CASSLDSNQPQHF. As DNA, the CDR3 is TGTGCCAGCAGCTTAGACAGCAATCAGCCCCAGCATTTT.

The chain links TRBV5-1 to TRBJ1-6; D is undetermined. The CDR3 runs 14 residues. CDR1 SGHRS and CDR2 YFSETQ come from the germline V gene. The V and J ends lost 1 base and 3 bases respectively, with 5 bases between them. The chain's CDR3 is CASSLSGYNSPLHF. Here the CDR3 DNA reads TGCGCCAGCAGCTTGAGCGGCTATAATTCACCCCTCCACTTT.

The chain joins TRBV11-3 to TRBJ2-5; D not certain. This CDR3 contains 14 residues. CDR1 and CDR2 from the germline V gene are SGHNT and YENEEA. The germline V and J ends were trimmed by 1 base and 4 bases, with 10 bases remaining between them. In DNA, the CDR3 is TGTGCCAGCAGCTTAGGCAGCCGGACAGAGACCCAGTACTTC. Translating gives CASSLGSRTETQYF.

As DNA, the CDR3 is TGTGCCAGCCCAGAATACAATGAGCAGTTCTTC. This gives the protein CASPEYNEQFF. V gene TRBV6-5 combines with J gene TRBJ2-1; D uncertain. The ends were cut back, 8 bases at V and 4 bases at J, with 6 bases in the middle. The CDR3 has 11 amino acids. Germline lookup yields CDR1 MNHEY and CDR2 SVGAGI.

The chain recombines TRBV24-1 with TRBJ2-7; D not certain. There are 12 residues in the CDR3. The germline V gene encodes CDR1 KGHDR and CDR2 SFDVKD. The V and J ends lost 5 bases and 0 bases respectively, with 4 bases between them. CDR3: CATSVDSYEQYF. The CDR3 nucleotides are TGTGCCACCAGTGTGGACTCCTACGAGCAGTACTTC.

The chain couples TRBV6-5 to TRBJ2-7; no definite D call. The CDR3 contains 15 residues. The germline V and J ends were trimmed by 8 bases and 5 bases, with 22 bases remaining between them. The germline V gene encodes CDR1 MNHEY and CDR2 SVGAGI. CDR3 protein: CASLSPGLKNDEQYF. The CDR3 region has the DNA TGTGCCAGCCTTTCACCGGGCCTCAAGAACGACGAGCAGTACTTC.

CDR3 residues: CASSLVGQGSYEQYF. The CDR3 DNA follows: TGTGCCAGCAGCTTAGTGGGACAGGGATCCTACGAGCAGTACTTC. The chain recombines TRBV7-9 with TRBJ2-7, with 9 bases identical to TRBD1. With V trimmed by 1 base and J by 1 base, 2 bases remained unmatched. This CDR3 comprises 15 residues. CDR1 and CDR2 from the germline V gene are SEHNR and FQNEAQ (reference sequence).

The V call is TRBV12-3 or TRBV12-4, the J call TRBJ2-7, with D tentatively TRBD1 (5 bases). CDR3 size: 11 residues. V dropped 5 bases and J dropped 4 bases, with 6 bases sitting between them. The chain's CDR3 is CASSDSYEQYF. CDR3 sequence (DNA): TGTGCCAGCAGTGACAGTTACGAGCAGTACTTC.

This clone was observed a single time. The V and J genes are TRBV29-1 and TRBJ2-1; D call uncertain. Germline CDR1 SQVTM, CDR2 ANQGSEA. V dropped 3 bases and J dropped 0 bases, with 9 bases sitting between them. The CDR3 runs to 14 residues. The DNA of the CDR3 is TGCAGCGTTGATGGCGCCGGCTCCTACAATGAGCAGTTCTTC. This gives the protein CSVDGAGSYNEQFF.

This clone was recorded once. The rearrangement links TRBV21-1 to TRBJ1-4; TRBD1 is the table's D call and was not checked against the DNA. TRBV21-1 is deemed a pseudogene. This CDR3 spans 16 amino acids. The CDR3 loop is CASSKKRTRLDEKLFF. CDR3 bases: TGTGCCAGCAGCAAAAAAAGGACAAGGTTAGACGAAAAACTGTTTTTT.

V usage is TRBV19 and J usage is TRBJ2-3; D ambiguous. Between the trimmed V and J ends, which lost 4 bases and 5 bases, there was a span of 4 bases. The CDR3 totals 11 residues. Germline CDR1 reads LNHDA; CDR2 reads SQIVND (reference sequence). The CDR3 coding sequence is TGTGCCAGTAGTAACGGAGATACGCAGTATTTT. Translated, it gives CASSNGDTQYF.

The chain couples TRBV15 to TRBJ1-2, with D unresolved. The CDR3 runs 14 residues. Trimming took off 3 bases at V and 7 bases at J, with 15 bases between the two ends. Germline V gives CDR1 LNHNV, CDR2 YYDKDF (reference sequence). The CDR3 reads CATSSIDGFGGYTF. In DNA form, the CDR3 reads TGTGCCACCAGCAGTATTGACGGTTTCGGTGGCTACACCTTC.

This clone was seen only a few times. The chain carries TRBV6-5 and TRBJ2-2; 7 nucleotides match TRBD2. CDR3 size: 13 residues. Germline assignment: CDR1 MNHEY and CDR2 SVGAGI. V shed 6 bases and J 6 bases; nucleotides not matched to a gene: 4. The CDR3 sequence: CASRTRGAGELFF. The CDR3, as DNA: TGTGCCAGCAGGACTCGGGGGGCCGGGGAGCTGTTTTTT.

The chain links TRBV5-1 to TRBJ1-5, with 9 bases identical to TRBD1. The CDR3 contains 15 residues. V was clipped by 0 bases and J by 7 bases; unmatched bases: 5. Germline CDR1 reads SGHRS; CDR2 reads YFSETQ. DNA for the CDR3: TGCGCCAGCAGCTTGGGGGGACAGGGTGGCCAGCCCCAGCATTTT. Its translation: CASSLGGQGGQPQHF.

Here the CDR3 DNA reads TGTGCCAGCAGTGAAGGAGGTAGGGGACTTTATCAGCCCCAGCATTTT. This gives the protein CASSEGGRGLYQPQHF. The chain combines TRBV6-1 with TRBJ1-5; a possible D gene is TRBD1 (5 bases). Trimming shortened V by 1 base and J by 5 bases, and 15 bases separated the two germline ends. The CDR3 totals 16 residues. In germline, CDR1 is MNHNS, CDR2 SASEGT.

The rearrangement joins TRBV6-6 to TRBJ1-2; tentatively, D is TRBD1 (5 bases). The ends were cut back, 0 bases at V and 0 bases at J, with 8 bases in the middle. The length of the CDR3 is 15 residues. The germline gives CDR1 MNHNY, CDR2 SVGAGI (reference sequence). Here the CDR3 DNA reads TGTGCCAGCAGTTACTCCCAGGGATCTAACTATGGCTACACCTTC. Its protein product is CASSYSQGSNYGYTF.

The chain carries TRBV3-1 (or the pseudogene TRBV3-2) and TRBJ2-1, with no clear D. The CDR3 spans 12 residues. Germline V gives CDR1 LGHDT, CDR2 YNNKEL (reference sequence). V lost 4 bases to trimming and J lost 6 bases, with 7 bases between them. CDR3 loop: CASSPSRNEQFF. The DNA of the CDR3 is TGTGCCAGCAGCCCCTCACGCAATGAGCAGTTCTTC.

The chain joins TRBV5-6 to TRBJ1-6, with 7 bases that match TRBD1. Germline loops: CDR1 SGHDT, CDR2 YYEEEE. Germline trimming cut 4 bases from V and 8 bases from J; bases unmatched to any gene: 18. CDR3 length: 18 residues. The CDR3 reads CASSLPGLNRGRDSPLHF. The CDR3 DNA is TGTGCCAGCAGCCTTCCCGGGTTGAACAGGGGTCGGGATTCACCCCTCCACTTT.

This clone showed up just once. The chain recombines TRBV13 with TRBJ1-3; D ambiguous. The CDR3 totals 13 residues. Germline V gives CDR1 PRHDT, CDR2 FYEKMQ (reference sequence). Trimming left V 1 base short and J 4 bases short, with 5 bases between. CDR3 sequence (DNA): TGTGCCAGCAGCTTAGAACGCGGAAACACCATATATTTT. Translated, it gives CASSLERGNTIYF.

The J gene is TRBJ2-1, the V gene TRBV24-1, with 12 bases lining up with TRBD2. CDR1 is KGHDR and CDR2 is SFDVKD in the germline V gene. Trimming cost V 5 bases and J 4 bases; bases outside gene matches: 5. The CDR3 contains 16 residues. The CDR3 reads CATSAALAGGYNEQFF. The CDR3 nucleotides read TGTGCCACCAGTGCCGCCCTAGCGGGGGGGTACAATGAGCAGTTCTTC.

This chain connects TRBV5-5 to TRBJ2-1; 8 bases match TRBD2. Germline-derived CDR1 and CDR2 are SGHKS and YYEKEE (reference sequence). Germline trimming cut 3 bases from V and 0 bases from J; bases unmatched to any gene: 8. The CDR3 extends over 17 amino acids. The CDR3 loop is CASSWTVGTSSYNEQFF. In DNA, the CDR3 is TGTGCCAGCAGCTGGACCGTCGGGACTAGCTCCTACAATGAGCAGTTCTTC. Full variable domain (rest looked up from reference TRBV5-5 and TRBJ2-1): DAGVTQSPTHLIKTRGQQVTLRCSPISGHKSVSWYQQVLGQGPQFIFQYYEKEERGRGNFPDRFSARQFPNYSSELNVNALLLGDSALYLCASSWTVGTSSYNEQFFGPGTRLTVL.